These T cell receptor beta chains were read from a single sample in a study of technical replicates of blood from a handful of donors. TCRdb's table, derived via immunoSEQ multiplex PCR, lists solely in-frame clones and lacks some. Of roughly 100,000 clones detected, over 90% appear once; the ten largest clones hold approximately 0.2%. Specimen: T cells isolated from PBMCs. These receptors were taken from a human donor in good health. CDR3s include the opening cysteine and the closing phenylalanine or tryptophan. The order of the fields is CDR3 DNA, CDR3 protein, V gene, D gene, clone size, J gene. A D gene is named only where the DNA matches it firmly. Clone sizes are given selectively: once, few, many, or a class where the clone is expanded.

CDR3 DNA: TGTGCCAGCAGCACCCCTAGAGGATCCTACGAGCAGTACTTC; CDR3 protein: CASSTPRGSYEQYF; V gene: TRBV11-2; D gene: .; clone size: .; J gene: TRBJ2-7
CDR3 DNA: TGTGCCAGCTCCTTTATCGGGACAAAAGGCAATCAGCCCCAGCATTTT; CDR3 protein: CASSFIGTKGNQPQHF; V gene: TRBV28; D gene: .; clone size: .; J gene: TRBJ1-5
CDR3 DNA: TGCGCCAGCAGCCCGTTGGGGCCGGACAGCAATCAGCCCCAGCATTTT; CDR3 protein: CASSPLGPDSNQPQHF; V gene: TRBV5-1; D gene: .; clone size: .; J gene: TRBJ1-5
CDR3 DNA: TGTGCCTGGAGTGTTATACGGGAAGCTTTCTTT; CDR3 protein: CAWSVIREAFF; V gene: TRBV30; D gene: .; clone size: .; J gene: TRBJ1-1
CDR3 DNA: TGTGCCAGCAGCTCCGGACTAGCGGGAGGGCCCGCAGATACGCAGTATTTT; CDR3 protein: CASSSGLAGGPADTQYF; V gene: TRBV11-2; D gene: TRBD2; clone size: .; J gene: TRBJ2-3
CDR3 DNA: TGTGCCAGCAGCGGATCGGACAGACCCACCGGGGAGCTGTTTTTT; CDR3 protein: CASSGSDRPTGELFF; V gene: TRBV9; D gene: .; clone size: .; J gene: TRBJ2-2
CDR3 DNA: TGTGCCAGCAGCTTAACAGGGGGCTCTGGAAACACCATATATTTT; CDR3 protein: CASSLTGGSGNTIYF; V gene: TRBV7-8; D gene: TRBD1; clone size: .; J gene: TRBJ1-3
CDR3 DNA: TGTGCCAGCAGCCGCACATCCAGTGGTTCTTCACCCCTCCACTTT; CDR3 protein: CASSRTSSGSSPLHF; V gene: TRBV7-3; D gene: .; clone size: .; J gene: TRBJ1-6
CDR3 DNA: TGCGCCAGCAGCTTATATGGGGGGGGCAATGAGCAGTTCTTC; CDR3 protein: CASSLYGGGNEQFF; V gene: TRBV5-1; D gene: TRBD2; clone size: .; J gene: TRBJ2-1
CDR3 DNA: TGCAGCGCCGGATTTGGACAGGGGGCCGGTGGCAAAAACATTCAGTACTTC; CDR3 protein: CSAGFGQGAGGKNIQYF; V gene: TRBV29-1; D gene: TRBD1; clone size: .; J gene: TRBJ2-4
CDR3 DNA: TGTGCCACCAGCGGAGGACTAGCGGGTCTCACAGATACGCAGTATTTT; CDR3 protein: CATSGGLAGLTDTQYF; V gene: TRBV15; D gene: TRBD2; clone size: .; J gene: TRBJ2-3
CDR3 DNA: TGTGCCAGCAGCGATGTGAGGAGCGGGGGCTACAATGAGCAGTTCTTC; CDR3 protein: CASSDVRSGGYNEQFF; V gene: TRBV9; D gene: TRBD2; clone size: .; J gene: TRBJ2-1
CDR3 DNA: TGTGCCAGCAGTTTTGGCAGGGGGTACGAGCAGTACTTC; CDR3 protein: CASSFGRGYEQYF; V gene: TRBV6-5; D gene: TRBD1; clone size: .; J gene: TRBJ2-7
CDR3 DNA: TGTGCCAGCAGCGGCTTAGCTGGTGCGAATGAGCAGTTCTTC; CDR3 protein: CASSGLAGANEQFF; V gene: TRBV7-6; D gene: .; clone size: .; J gene: TRBJ2-1
CDR3 DNA: TGTGCCAGCAGCTCGTCCCCGGGACTAGCAGGTGAGCAGTTCTTC; CDR3 protein: CASSSSPGLAGEQFF; V gene: TRBV27; D gene: TRBD2; clone size: once; J gene: TRBJ2-1
CDR3 DNA: TGTGCCAGCAGGGACTGGACTGGACAGAAGCAGAACACTGAAGCTTTCTTT; CDR3 protein: CASRDWTGQKQNTEAFF; V gene: TRBV2; D gene: .; clone size: .; J gene: TRBJ1-1
CDR3 DNA: TGCGCCAGCAGCTTGAGTGTCTCCCTGGACTCTGATACGCAGTATTTT; CDR3 protein: CASSLSVSLDSDTQYF; V gene: TRBV5-1; D gene: .; clone size: .; J gene: TRBJ2-3
CDR3 DNA: TGTGCCAGCAGCATTCCTCGGCGGGGGCGGAACACTGAAGCTTTCTTT; CDR3 protein: CASSIPRRGRNTEAFF; V gene: TRBV11-3; D gene: .; clone size: .; J gene: TRBJ1-1
CDR3 DNA: TGTGCCAGCAGCTTAGGACAGTTGCTGACAGATACGCAGTATTTT; CDR3 protein: CASSLGQLLTDTQYF; V gene: TRBV7-6; D gene: .; clone size: .; J gene: TRBJ2-3
CDR3 DNA: TGTGCCAGTTCCGACAGCCAGTACTACGAGCAGTACTTC; CDR3 protein: CASSDSQYYEQYF; V gene: TRBV19; D gene: .; clone size: .; J gene: TRBJ2-7
CDR3 DNA: TGTGCCAGCAGCCCTGGACAGGGTTGGACTGAAGCTTTCTTT; CDR3 protein: CASSPGQGWTEAFF; V gene: TRBV6-6; D gene: TRBD1; clone size: .; J gene: TRBJ1-1
CDR3 DNA: TGCGCCAGCAGCTCAGGACAGGGGGGGAATTCACCCCTCCACTTT; CDR3 protein: CASSSGQGGNSPLHF; V gene: TRBV5-1; D gene: TRBD1; clone size: .; J gene: TRBJ1-6
CDR3 DNA: TGCGCCAGCAGCCGGGGTCCGGGACAGGGTAGCTCCTACAATGAGCAGTTCTTC; CDR3 protein: CASSRGPGQGSSYNEQFF; V gene: TRBV4-1; D gene: TRBD1; clone size: .; J gene: TRBJ2-1
CDR3 DNA: TGTGCCAGCAGCCGAGCTAGCGGGAGGGGATACGAGCAGTACTTC; CDR3 protein: CASSRASGRGYEQYF; V gene: TRBV11-2; D gene: TRBD2; clone size: .; J gene: TRBJ2-7
CDR3 DNA: TGTGCCAGCAGTGAAGACAGCCGGCCCCAGCATTTT; CDR3 protein: CASSEDSRPQHF; V gene: TRBV6-1; D gene: .; clone size: once; J gene: TRBJ1-5
CDR3 DNA: TGTGCCAGCTCACCAGAGCGGGTTCAGATGGGAGAGACCCAGTACTTC; CDR3 protein: CASSPERVQMGETQYF; V gene: TRBV18; D gene: .; clone size: .; J gene: TRBJ2-5
CDR3 DNA: TGTGCCAGCAGTGAATGGGGGGGCAATCAGCCCCAGCATTTT; CDR3 protein: CASSEWGGNQPQHF; V gene: TRBV25-1; D gene: .; clone size: .; J gene: TRBJ1-5
CDR3 DNA: TGTGCCAGCAATAAACAACAGGGCCACAATGAGCAGTTCTTC; CDR3 protein: CASNKQQGHNEQFF; V gene: TRBV7-9; D gene: .; clone size: .; J gene: TRBJ2-1
CDR3 DNA: TGTGCCAGCACCGGAAAGCGGGAGGCCCTACCTTGGACCTACGAGCAGTACTTC; CDR3 protein: CASTGKREALPWTYEQYF; V gene: TRBV2; D gene: TRBD2; clone size: once; J gene: TRBJ2-7
CDR3 DNA: TGCGCCAGCAGCGCCGGGACAGCCCAGAACACTGAAGCTTTCTTT; CDR3 protein: CASSAGTAQNTEAFF; V gene: TRBV5-1; D gene: TRBD1; clone size: .; J gene: TRBJ1-1
CDR3 DNA: TGTGCCAGCAGTTACGGGACAGGCTACGAGCAGTACTTC; CDR3 protein: CASSYGTGYEQYF; V gene: TRBV6-5; D gene: TRBD1; clone size: .; J gene: TRBJ2-7
CDR3 DNA: TGTGCCAGTAGTATCGAACGGTCTCAGCCCCAGCATTTT; CDR3 protein: CASSIERSQPQHF; V gene: TRBV19; D gene: .; clone size: .; J gene: TRBJ1-5
CDR3 DNA: TGTGCTAGTGGTTTGAGCGGCTGGCGGGATCACACCGGGGAGCTGTTTTTT; CDR3 protein: CASGLSGWRDHTGELFF; V gene: TRBV12-5; D gene: .; clone size: .; J gene: TRBJ2-2
CDR3 DNA: TGTGCCATGCAGGCGGGAGACCTTCGGGACGAGCAGTACTTC; CDR3 protein: CAMQAGDLRDEQYF; V gene: TRBV2; D gene: TRBD2; clone size: .; J gene: TRBJ2-7
CDR3 DNA: TGTGCCAGCAGCGAATACGGGACACCGCCCTTGGGCTACACCTTC; CDR3 protein: CASSEYGTPPLGYTF; V gene: TRBV9; D gene: .; clone size: .; J gene: TRBJ1-2
CDR3 DNA: TGCAGTGCACGTACAGGGGGCGAGCAGTACTTC; CDR3 protein: CSARTGGEQYF; V gene: TRBV20-1; D gene: TRBD1; clone size: .; J gene: TRBJ2-7
CDR3 DNA: TGTGCCAGCAGCTTAGCGGGAGGGCCTCGCGAGCAGTACTTC; CDR3 protein: CASSLAGGPREQYF; V gene: TRBV7-2; D gene: TRBD2; clone size: .; J gene: TRBJ2-7
CDR3 DNA: TGTGCCAGCAGCTTGGATAAGGGGGCTTGGACTGAAGCTTTCTTT; CDR3 protein: CASSLDKGAWTEAFF; V gene: TRBV5-4; D gene: TRBD1; clone size: .; J gene: TRBJ1-1
CDR3 DNA: TGTGCCAGCAGCAAACACCCAAGACGAAGGAGCCCCAATCAGCCCCAGCATTTT; CDR3 protein: CASSKHPRRRSPNQPQHF; V gene: TRBV21-1; D gene: .; clone size: .; J gene: TRBJ1-5
CDR3 DNA: TGTGCCAGCAGTGAGGGGACTCCCAGAGATTCACCCCTCCACTTT; CDR3 protein: CASSEGTPRDSPLHF; V gene: TRBV6-1; D gene: .; clone size: .; J gene: TRBJ1-6
CDR3 DNA: TGTGCCAGTAGTATTCATTCCCAAGAGACCCAGTACTTC; CDR3 protein: CASSIHSQETQYF; V gene: TRBV19; D gene: .; clone size: .; J gene: TRBJ2-5
CDR3 DNA: TGTGCCAGTAGGAGGACGGGGATCAGGGAGGCCGAGCAGTACTTC; CDR3 protein: CASRRTGIREAEQYF; V gene: TRBV19; D gene: .; clone size: once; J gene: TRBJ2-7
CDR3 DNA: TGCGCCAGCAGCCAAGAGCCGCAGGGTTACTACAATGAGCAGTTCTTC; CDR3 protein: CASSQEPQGYYNEQFF; V gene: TRBV4-1; D gene: .; clone size: .; J gene: TRBJ2-1
CDR3 DNA: TGTGCCAGCAGTTTGTTCCAGGGGGCTCCAGGGAACTATGGCTACACCTTC; CDR3 protein: CASSLFQGAPGNYGYTF; V gene: TRBV27; D gene: TRBD1; clone size: .; J gene: TRBJ1-2
CDR3 DNA: TGCGCCAGCAGTGAGTCACAGCAGGGGGCGGGCGAGCAGTACTTC; CDR3 protein: CASSESQQGAGEQYF; V gene: TRBV10-1; D gene: TRBD1; clone size: .; J gene: TRBJ2-7
CDR3 DNA: TGCGCCAGCAGTCCAGGGGAGGGATCCTACGAGCAGTACTTC; CDR3 protein: CASSPGEGSYEQYF; V gene: TRBV4-1; D gene: .; clone size: .; J gene: TRBJ2-7
CDR3 DNA: TGTGCCAGCATGCGACTCTCCTACACAGATACGCAGTATTTT; CDR3 protein: CASMRLSYTDTQYF; V gene: TRBV27; D gene: .; clone size: .; J gene: TRBJ2-3
CDR3 DNA: TGCAGCGTTGGACCTCGCAGGGAAGCTTTCTTT; CDR3 protein: CSVGPRREAFF; V gene: TRBV29-1; D gene: .; clone size: .; J gene: TRBJ1-1
CDR3 DNA: TGCGCCAGCAGCTTGGGTCAGGGGTCCTACAATGAGCAGTTCTTC; CDR3 protein: CASSLGQGSYNEQFF; V gene: TRBV5-1; D gene: .; clone size: once; J gene: TRBJ2-1
CDR3 DNA: TGTGCCAGCAGTGACTCTACAGTTACAGATACGCAGTATTTT; CDR3 protein: CASSDSTVTDTQYF; V gene: TRBV6-4; D gene: .; clone size: .; J gene: TRBJ2-3
CDR3 DNA: TGTGCCAGCAGCCAAGTCGGGGGAACTAATGAAAAACTGTTTTTT; CDR3 protein: CASSQVGGTNEKLFF; V gene: TRBV4-2; D gene: .; clone size: once; J gene: TRBJ1-4
CDR3 DNA: TGTGCCAGCAGTGAATTTGGCGGGAGGACAGATACGCAGTATTTT; CDR3 protein: CASSEFGGRTDTQYF; V gene: TRBV6-1; D gene: TRBD2; clone size: .; J gene: TRBJ2-3
CDR3 DNA: TGTGCCAGCGCCTCCTACCCAGCGGGGCCCACAGATACGCAGTATTTT; CDR3 protein: CASASYPAGPTDTQYF; V gene: TRBV27; D gene: TRBD2; clone size: .; J gene: TRBJ2-3
CDR3 DNA: TGTGCCAGCAGCCGCTCCCCCCAGGGGGCAGATGGCTACACCTTC; CDR3 protein: CASSRSPQGADGYTF; V gene: TRBV16; D gene: TRBD1; clone size: .; J gene: TRBJ1-2
CDR3 DNA: TGTGCCAGCAGCTTTTCGTGGGAGCCCACCGGGGAGCTGTTTTTT; CDR3 protein: CASSFSWEPTGELFF; V gene: TRBV7-6; D gene: .; clone size: .; J gene: TRBJ2-2
CDR3 DNA: TGTGCCAGCAGCGGAATGGGCAGAAGCACAGATACGCAGTATTTT; CDR3 protein: CASSGMGRSTDTQYF; V gene: TRBV9; D gene: .; clone size: .; J gene: TRBJ2-3
CDR3 DNA: TGCAGTGCGGGGGGGCGAAGAGCTTTCTTT; CDR3 protein: CSAGGRRAFF; V gene: TRBV20-1; D gene: .; clone size: once; J gene: TRBJ1-1
CDR3 DNA: TGCGCCAGCAGCTCTACAGGGGAGACCCAGTACTTC; CDR3 protein: CASSSTGETQYF; V gene: TRBV5-1; D gene: .; clone size: .; J gene: TRBJ2-5
CDR3 DNA: TGTGCCAGTAGGAGGGACTCATTTTACACTGAAGCTTTCTTT; CDR3 protein: CASRRDSFYTEAFF; V gene: TRBV19; D gene: .; clone size: .; J gene: TRBJ1-1
CDR3 DNA: TGTGCCAGCAGCGGGACAATAGGAAACTACAATGAGCAGTTCTTC; CDR3 protein: CASSGTIGNYNEQFF; V gene: TRBV9; D gene: .; clone size: .; J gene: TRBJ2-1